The rows below give T cell receptor beta chains drawn from one sample of a study of blood T cell repertoires in COVID-19. The protocol was immunoSEQ multiplex PCR, while the TCRdb copy is restricted to in-frame clones and leaves out a portion. The table records just over 150,000 clones, 92% of them present only once. The sample consisted of peripheral blood. Receptors were obtained from a man aged 30 to 45 with COVID-19, enrolled during active disease. Both conserved end residues are part of each CDR3. Each record gives: D gene, clone size, V gene, J gene, CDR3 DNA, CDR3 protein. The D gene is left open where the match is weak. Only some rows state a clone size, as once, few, many or a class for expanded clones.

d_call: .; clone_size: .; v_call: TRBV19; j_call: TRBJ1-6; cdr3_nt: TGTGCCAGCCTGAACCCGAGCTCCTATAATTCACCCCTCCACTTT; cdr3_aa: CASLNPSSYNSPLHF
d_call: .; clone_size: .; v_call: TRBV2; j_call: TRBJ2-3; cdr3_nt: TGTGCCAGCAATGGCTTTTTCACAGATACGCAGTATTTT; cdr3_aa: CASNGFFTDTQYF
d_call: .; clone_size: .; v_call: TRBV5-1; j_call: TRBJ1-4; cdr3_nt: TGCGCCAGCAGCTTGTTGGGGGCGTCTGCAACTAATGAAAAACTGTTTTTT; cdr3_aa: CASSLLGASATNEKLFF
d_call: .; clone_size: .; v_call: TRBV6-1; j_call: TRBJ1-5; cdr3_nt: TGTGCCAGCAGTGACGGACAGAATAGCAATCAGCCCCAGCATTTT; cdr3_aa: CASSDGQNSNQPQHF
d_call: TRBD2; clone_size: .; v_call: TRBV9; j_call: TRBJ2-5; cdr3_nt: TGTGCCAGCAGCCCCATGTCAGCGGGAGGCGTAGAGACCCAGTACTTC; cdr3_aa: CASSPMSAGGVETQYF
d_call: .; clone_size: once; v_call: TRBV2; j_call: TRBJ2-5; cdr3_nt: TGTGCCAGCAGTGAATCGCCGGGATCGCGGGAGACCCAGTACTTC; cdr3_aa: CASSESPGSRETQYF
d_call: TRBD2; clone_size: .; v_call: TRBV12-3/TRBV12-4; j_call: TRBJ2-3; cdr3_nt: TGTGCCAGCAGTCCGGGGGGAGATACGCAGTATTTT; cdr3_aa: CASSPGGDTQYF
d_call: TRBD1; clone_size: .; v_call: TRBV7-3; j_call: TRBJ1-1; cdr3_nt: TGTGCCAGCAGCACAGGACAGGGGGGCACTGAAGCTTTCTTT; cdr3_aa: CASSTGQGGTEAFF
d_call: .; clone_size: once; v_call: TRBV19; j_call: TRBJ1-3; cdr3_nt: TGTGCCGGGCGGAGGAATTCTGGAAACACCATATATTTT; cdr3_aa: CAGRRNSGNTIYF
d_call: .; clone_size: .; v_call: TRBV19; j_call: TRBJ2-3; cdr3_nt: TGTGCCAGTAGTACCCGTCCGGGGACATATAACACAGATACGCAGTATTTT; cdr3_aa: CASSTRPGTYNTDTQYF
d_call: .; clone_size: few; v_call: TRBV6-5; j_call: TRBJ2-2; cdr3_nt: TGTGCCAGCAGTTACCGGCAGGTGAACACCGGGGAGCTGTTTTTT; cdr3_aa: CASSYRQVNTGELFF
d_call: .; clone_size: few; v_call: TRBV28; j_call: TRBJ1-5; cdr3_nt: TGTGCCAGCAGTTCATACCTAAAAGCCCAGCCCCAGCATTTT; cdr3_aa: CASSSYLKAQPQHF
d_call: .; clone_size: .; v_call: TRBV18; j_call: TRBJ2-2; cdr3_nt: TGTGCCAGCTCACGACCGGCAGGGGCTACCGGGGAGCTGTTTTTT; cdr3_aa: CASSRPAGATGELFF
d_call: .; clone_size: few; v_call: TRBV2; j_call: TRBJ1-1; cdr3_nt: TGTGCCAGCAGTGACGACAGTCGCACTGAAGCTTTCTTT; cdr3_aa: CASSDDSRTEAFF
d_call: .; clone_size: .; v_call: TRBV24-1; j_call: TRBJ2-5; cdr3_nt: TGTGCCACCAGTGACCTCGGCGGGACCCAGTACTTC; cdr3_aa: CATSDLGGTQYF
d_call: TRBD2; clone_size: .; v_call: TRBV19; j_call: TRBJ2-3; cdr3_nt: TGTGCCAGTAGTATGAGCGCTAGCGGGGGGGCCGAGGCGGATACGCAGTATTTT; cdr3_aa: CASSMSASGGAEADTQYF
d_call: .; clone_size: .; v_call: TRBV27; j_call: TRBJ2-6; cdr3_nt: TGTGCCAGCAGTTTAAACAGACCCTCTGGGGCCAACGTCCTGACTTTC; cdr3_aa: CASSLNRPSGANVLTF
d_call: .; clone_size: .; v_call: TRBV11-2; j_call: TRBJ1-1; cdr3_nt: TGTGCCAGCAGCGTAGGTCTGGGCAGGGTGAACACTGAAGCTTTCTTT; cdr3_aa: CASSVGLGRVNTEAFF
d_call: .; clone_size: .; v_call: TRBV4-3; j_call: TRBJ1-2; cdr3_nt: TGCGCCAGCAGCCAAGAAGTAGGCATGTCTTTTTCGAGGGGCTACACCTTC; cdr3_aa: CASSQEVGMSFSRGYTF
d_call: TRBD1; clone_size: .; v_call: TRBV5-5; j_call: TRBJ1-2; cdr3_nt: TGTGCCAGCAGCTCCGCGTGGACAGGGGGGAACGGTGGCTACACCTTC; cdr3_aa: CASSSAWTGGNGGYTF
d_call: .; clone_size: .; v_call: TRBV9; j_call: TRBJ2-1; cdr3_nt: TGTGCCAGCAGCGTAGGAGGTAGACCGAGCTCCTACAATGAGCAGTTCTTC; cdr3_aa: CASSVGGRPSSYNEQFF
d_call: TRBD2; clone_size: .; v_call: TRBV19; j_call: TRBJ2-3; cdr3_nt: TGTGCCAGTAGTGTTATTCCTAGCGGGACCCGCACAGATACGCAGTATTTT; cdr3_aa: CASSVIPSGTRTDTQYF
d_call: TRBD1; clone_size: .; v_call: TRBV3-1/TRBV3-2; j_call: TRBJ1-1; cdr3_nt: TGTGCCAGCAGGTACAGGGGCATGAACACTGAAGCTTTCTTT; cdr3_aa: CASRYRGMNTEAFF
d_call: TRBD1; clone_size: .; v_call: TRBV2; j_call: TRBJ1-4; cdr3_nt: TGTGCCAGCAGCACCCCCGAGGGACAGGGGGCTGAAAAACTGTTTTTT; cdr3_aa: CASSTPEGQGAEKLFF
d_call: TRBD1; clone_size: .; v_call: TRBV6-4; j_call: TRBJ1-2; cdr3_nt: TGTGCCAGCAGTGACACTAACAGGGGGCAGGATGGCTACACCTTC; cdr3_aa: CASSDTNRGQDGYTF
d_call: TRBD1; clone_size: .; v_call: TRBV29-1; j_call: TRBJ1-2; cdr3_nt: TGCAGCGTTTCCGGGACAGGGGGCGAAAACTATGGCTACACCTTC; cdr3_aa: CSVSGTGGENYGYTF
d_call: .; clone_size: once; v_call: TRBV6-5; j_call: TRBJ2-7; cdr3_nt: TGTGCCAGCAGTTATACCGGGAGTGGGTACGAGCAGTACTTC; cdr3_aa: CASSYTGSGYEQYF
d_call: TRBD1; clone_size: .; v_call: TRBV6-5; j_call: TRBJ1-4; cdr3_nt: TGTGCCAGTAAACAGGGGGGTCTTGAAAAACTGTTTTTT; cdr3_aa: CASKQGGLEKLFF
d_call: TRBD1; clone_size: .; v_call: TRBV3-1/TRBV3-2; j_call: TRBJ2-7; cdr3_nt: TGTGCCAGCAGCCAAGATCTCGTTAAGGTTAACTTGACAGGGGGCTCATACGAGCAGTACTTC; cdr3_aa: CASSQDLVKVNLTGGSYEQYF
d_call: .; clone_size: .; v_call: TRBV7-9; j_call: TRBJ2-1; cdr3_nt: TGTGCCAGCACCGCCCCCGGGAGCCTATACAATGAGCAGTTCTTC; cdr3_aa: CASTAPGSLYNEQFF
d_call: TRBD1; clone_size: .; v_call: TRBV4-1; j_call: TRBJ1-1; cdr3_nt: TGCGCCAGCAGCCCAGGACAGGGGGTGAACACTGAAGCTTTCTTT; cdr3_aa: CASSPGQGVNTEAFF
d_call: .; clone_size: .; v_call: TRBV21-1; j_call: TRBJ2-3; cdr3_nt: TGTGCCAGCAGCAACCCCACTTTAATTTATAACCCTAGCACAGATACGCAGTATTTT; cdr3_aa: CASSNPTLIYNPSTDTQYF
d_call: .; clone_size: .; v_call: TRBV7-2; j_call: TRBJ1-6; cdr3_nt: TGTGCCAGCAGCTTAGAGGGGTGGGCAGGACCTCACTTT; cdr3_aa: CASSLEGWAGPHF
d_call: TRBD2; clone_size: .; v_call: TRBV7-9; j_call: TRBJ2-3; cdr3_nt: TGTGCCAGCAGCCCCGTGACTAGCGGGAGGGCCGGGGGCACAGATACGCAGTATTTT; cdr3_aa: CASSPVTSGRAGGTDTQYF
d_call: TRBD1; clone_size: .; v_call: TRBV4-3; j_call: TRBJ2-2; cdr3_nt: TGCGCCAGCAGCCAAGGACAGGGGGCGGAAACCGGGGAGCTGTTTTTT; cdr3_aa: CASSQGQGAETGELFF
d_call: .; clone_size: .; v_call: TRBV9; j_call: TRBJ2-1; cdr3_nt: TGTGCCAGCAGCGATACGTCAGCCTACAATGAGCAGTTCTTC; cdr3_aa: CASSDTSAYNEQFF
d_call: TRBD1; clone_size: once; v_call: TRBV7-2; j_call: TRBJ1-5; cdr3_nt: TGTGCCAGCAGCCCAGGACAGGGATGGGATCAGCCCCAGCATTTT; cdr3_aa: CASSPGQGWDQPQHF
d_call: .; clone_size: medium-sized; v_call: TRBV9; j_call: TRBJ1-5; cdr3_nt: TGTGCCAGCGGGGACTCTATGACGGGCAATCAGCCCCAGCATTTT; cdr3_aa: CASGDSMTGNQPQHF
d_call: TRBD2; clone_size: .; v_call: TRBV9; j_call: TRBJ2-5; cdr3_nt: TGTGCCAGCAGCCTCTTGAGCGGGGGGGCCTTAGAGACCCAGTACTTC; cdr3_aa: CASSLLSGGALETQYF
d_call: TRBD2; clone_size: once; v_call: TRBV30; j_call: TRBJ2-1; cdr3_nt: TGTGCCTGGAAAGTGAGGTCAGCGGGATTGTACAATGAGCAGTTCTTC; cdr3_aa: CAWKVRSAGLYNEQFF
d_call: .; clone_size: .; v_call: TRBV18; j_call: TRBJ2-5; cdr3_nt: TGTGCCAGCTCACCAGGGGGCGAAGAGACCCAGTACTTC; cdr3_aa: CASSPGGEETQYF
d_call: .; clone_size: .; v_call: TRBV11-2; j_call: TRBJ1-2; cdr3_nt: TGTGCCAGCAGCTCGATGAGAAGAAACTATGGCTACACCTTC; cdr3_aa: CASSSMRRNYGYTF
d_call: TRBD2; clone_size: once; v_call: TRBV2; j_call: TRBJ2-2; cdr3_nt: TGTGCCAGCAGTGTTATGACTAGCGGTACCGGGGAGCTGTTTTTT; cdr3_aa: CASSVMTSGTGELFF
d_call: TRBD1; clone_size: .; v_call: TRBV7-3; j_call: TRBJ1-4; cdr3_nt: TGTGCCAGCAGCTTATCAACAGGGGTCGAGGATGAAAAACTGTTTTTT; cdr3_aa: CASSLSTGVEDEKLFF
d_call: .; clone_size: .; v_call: TRBV5-1; j_call: TRBJ2-2; cdr3_nt: TGCGCCAGCAGCTTGGCACCAGGGTTCAACACCGGGGAGCTGTTTTTT; cdr3_aa: CASSLAPGFNTGELFF
d_call: .; clone_size: .; v_call: TRBV7-2; j_call: TRBJ2-7; cdr3_nt: TGTGCCAGCAGCTCTACCGTGAGCTCCTACGAGCAGTACTTC; cdr3_aa: CASSSTVSSYEQYF
d_call: .; clone_size: .; v_call: TRBV6-5; j_call: TRBJ1-1; cdr3_nt: TGTGCCAGCATCGGGTATAGCACTGAAGCTTTCTTT; cdr3_aa: CASIGYSTEAFF
d_call: .; clone_size: .; v_call: TRBV7-2; j_call: TRBJ2-2; cdr3_nt: TGTGCCAGCAGCTTAGCGCCTGGAGGGCCCGGGGAGCTGTTTTTT; cdr3_aa: CASSLAPGGPGELFF
d_call: .; clone_size: .; v_call: TRBV25-1; j_call: TRBJ1-1; cdr3_nt: TGTGCCAGCCGACAGAACACTGAAGCTTTCTTT; cdr3_aa: CASRQNTEAFF
d_call: TRBD1; clone_size: .; v_call: TRBV5-1; j_call: TRBJ2-1; cdr3_nt: TGCGCCAGCAGCCTAGACAGGGTAGATGAGCAGTTCTTC; cdr3_aa: CASSLDRVDEQFF
d_call: TRBD1; clone_size: .; v_call: TRBV28; j_call: TRBJ1-5; cdr3_nt: TGTGCCAGCTGGGATAGGGGGCTAATTCAGCCCCAGCATTTT; cdr3_aa: CASWDRGLIQPQHF
d_call: TRBD2; clone_size: once; v_call: TRBV3-1/TRBV3-2; j_call: TRBJ2-7; cdr3_nt: TGTGCCAGCAGCCAAGGTGGTTTAGGGCGGGAGGGCCGGATCCACGAGCAGTACTTC; cdr3_aa: CASSQGGLGREGRIHEQYF
d_call: TRBD1; clone_size: .; v_call: TRBV19; j_call: TRBJ1-1; cdr3_nt: TGTGCCAGTTGGAGGACAGGGGCCGCTGAAGCTTTCTTT; cdr3_aa: CASWRTGAAEAFF
d_call: .; clone_size: .; v_call: TRBV29-1; j_call: TRBJ1-2; cdr3_nt: TGCAGCGTTATAACGGCAAAGGGGTATGGCTACACCTTC; cdr3_aa: CSVITAKGYGYTF
d_call: .; clone_size: .; v_call: TRBV4-1; j_call: TRBJ1-3; cdr3_nt: TGCGCCAGCAGCCCCTGGGACTTCGCTGGAAACACCATATATTTT; cdr3_aa: CASSPWDFAGNTIYF
d_call: TRBD1; clone_size: .; v_call: TRBV4-3; j_call: TRBJ1-5; cdr3_nt: TGCGCCAGCAGCCCGGGGACAGGTGGAGAGCCCCAGCATTTT; cdr3_aa: CASSPGTGGEPQHF
d_call: TRBD1; clone_size: .; v_call: TRBV9; j_call: TRBJ1-2; cdr3_nt: TGTGCCAGCAGCGTCAGACAGGGAAATAACTATGGCTACACCTTC; cdr3_aa: CASSVRQGNNYGYTF